The entry below gives a single T cell receptor beta chain sequence along with its context. What it recognizes is unknown. The data are from a study of cytomegalovirus exposure and HLA in healthy donors. Study observations and caveats: Cytomegalovirus association was listed for around 180 TCR beta chains.

Donors in the study were healthy people who gave bone marrow. Although they were nominally healthy when sampled, donors likely had unrecorded immune exposures. The PCR was carried out with 60 Vbeta primers and 13 Jbeta primers. Profiling relied on immunoSEQ multiplex PCR, and the TCRdb table lists in-frame clones only, not all of them. This sample has under 150,000 clones, with more than 75% found just once. This TCR was recovered from a young man in good health and CMV-seronegative. Source material: PBMCs.

The CDR3 nucleotides are TGCGCCACCGGCAAGGGGGGGCTAAACACCGGGGAGCTGTTTTTT. Translation: CATGKGGLNTGELFF. J is TRBJ2-2 and V is TRBV5-1; tentative D call: TRBD2 (7 bases). CDR3 length: 15 residues. V lost 9 bases and J 2 bases, leaving 17 bases between the germline ends. The germline gives CDR1 SGHRS, CDR2 YFSETQ.